This T cell receptor (beta chain) emerged from a study of vaccination and CD4 T cells after COVID-19 (dated by TCRdb to the early 2020s). Study-wide context: Convalescent patients had a positive SARS-CoV-2 result on nasal swab PCR, and of these patients, nine had mild disease and one had severe disease. Participants got two doses of the Pfizer-BioNTech BNT162b2 vaccine (n=8) or two doses of the Moderna mRNA-1273 vaccine (n=2). The cultures were stimulated with overlapping spike peptide pools from SARS-CoV-2 and from the common cold coronaviruses HCoV-NL63, HCoV-OC43 and HCoV-229E. The spike-specific CD4+ TCR repertoire was compared before and after mRNA vaccination in under 11 COVID-19 convalescent patients and a handful of infection-naive healthy vaccine recipients. Post-COVID blood samples were collected from convalescent patients a median of approximately 93 days after diagnosis, with a range of roughly 35 to 161 days. The convalescent cohort comprised six males and four females, including two Hispanic individuals, seven Caucasians, two Asians and one multiracial person. As controls, cultures received a CEFX viral epitope pool (the positive control), an HIV-1 Nef peptide pool (the negative control), or no peptide at all. Post-vaccine blood samples were taken a median of approximately 76 days after the second vaccine dose, with a range of 14 to 241 days.

In the case of this clonotype: Its target antigen remains unknown. Within one base of it there is no much larger clone, and no base qualities were kept.

Per the publication, the treatment or condition label means: roughly ten-day PBMC culture with coronavirus spike peptide pools or control peptides (ViraFEST assay). The ViraFEST assay was used in the study, in which antigen-specific T cells were expanded with peptide pools and expanded clonotypes were subsequently identified by TCR sequencing. Positive SARS-CoV-2 PCR tests in the convalescent patients dated from March to December 2020, before Alpha, Beta and Delta variants emerged in the United States. Each well held 2.2 million or so PBMCs cultured with roughly 10 ug/ml peptide pools in IMDM containing approximately 5% human AB serum and roughly 10 IU/ml IL-2. Half of the culture medium was replaced with fresh IL-2-containing medium on days 3 and 7. After approximately 11 days of culture, CD4+ T cells were isolated by negative selection with the EasySep CD4+ T cell isolation kit. Ficoll-Paque Plus gradient centrifugation was used to isolate PBMCs from whole blood, and the isolated PBMCs were then either used fresh or cryopreserved at -140C. Culture conditions were generally each tested in triplicate wells.

Here is what the overall study found, with its caveats: In convalescent patients, nearly all vaccine-specific clones (304 of 307) were found to be mono-reactive for SARS-CoV-2 spike rather than cross-reactive with common cold coronaviruses. The median count of SARS-CoV-2-reactive clonotypes went up from 21 after infection to more than 30 after vaccination, although the change was not significant. The study included relatively few convalescent patients and did not analyze early timepoints after natural infection. In convalescent patients, a median approximately 83% of post-vaccine SARS-CoV-2-reactive clones were detected only after vaccination, and vaccine-specific priming was suggested by this finding.

Library creation used PCR. At the Johns Hopkins FTIC core, DNA from the cultured CD4+ T cells underwent TCR sequencing with the Oncomine TCR Beta short-read assay. Genomic DNA was extracted from the cultured CD4+ T cells with the QIAamp micro DNA kit. Oncomine TCR Beta libraries made from cultured CD4+ T cells were pooled using unique dual indexes and sequenced on an Illumina iSeq 100. Per the authors' processing: Non-productive sequences were filtered out, and CDR3s that did not start with C, did not end with F or W, or were shorter than 7 amino acids were discarded. Antigen-specific clonotypes were identified with the MANAFEST web application by comparing peptide-stimulated wells with reference and other culture wells. An FDR below 0.05, an odds ratio above 5, and a productive frequency above 0.1% in at least two of three replicate wells were required for clones to be considered positive. A clonotype counted as cross-reactive if it showed significant expansion both in the SARS-CoV-2 spike wells and in at least one common cold coronavirus spike condition. Using R version 3.6.1, CDR3 homology was evaluated through Levenshtein distances (stringdist) along with unrooted phylogenetic trees (ape). The public reads were reprocessed in TCRdb via fastp at Q25 and MiXCR, keeping in-frame beta chains. Rows are combined by CDR3 protein, so each entry shows the most common genes and DNA. The V and J calls were determined by TCRdb, not by the authors. This sample lists 8,500 to 10,000 distinct CDR3 sequences; 45% were detected once. The top ten constitute 10% to 15% of the sample.

The CDR3, cysteine through phenylalanine, is 13 amino acids long. CDR3 DNA is the only sequence kept; it has 39 bases, read in frame from the first base. V and J lose 3 bases and 9 bases, and a span of 10 bases separates them. The germline V gene gives CDR1 as SGDLS and CDR2 as YYNGEE. The chain is assembled from TRBV9 and TRBJ1-6, with TRBD1 tentatively as D gene (6 bases match). This clonotype was obtained from a human donor who had recovered from COVID-19. Sequences were obtained from CD4+ T cells from blood, cultured in vitro. The bases read TGTGCCAGCAGCGAAAAGGGGGGTTCACCCCTCCACTTT. Its protein reads: CASSEKGGSPLHF.